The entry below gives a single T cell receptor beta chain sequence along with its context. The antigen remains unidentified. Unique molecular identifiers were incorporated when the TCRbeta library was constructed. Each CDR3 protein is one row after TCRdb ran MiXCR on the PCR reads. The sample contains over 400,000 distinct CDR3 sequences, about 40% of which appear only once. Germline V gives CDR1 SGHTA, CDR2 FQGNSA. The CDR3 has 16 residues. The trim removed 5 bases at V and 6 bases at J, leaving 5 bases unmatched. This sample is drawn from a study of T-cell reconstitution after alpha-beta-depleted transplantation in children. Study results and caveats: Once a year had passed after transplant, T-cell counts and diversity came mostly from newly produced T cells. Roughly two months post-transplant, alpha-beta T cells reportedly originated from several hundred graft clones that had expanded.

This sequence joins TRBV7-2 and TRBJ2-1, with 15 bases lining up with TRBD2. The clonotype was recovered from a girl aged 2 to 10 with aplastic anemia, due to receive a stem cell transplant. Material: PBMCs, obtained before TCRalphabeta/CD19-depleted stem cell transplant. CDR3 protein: CASSGRGLAGGNEQFF. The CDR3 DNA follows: TGTGCCAGCAGCGGAAGGGGACTAGCGGGAGGCAATGAGCAGTTCTTC.